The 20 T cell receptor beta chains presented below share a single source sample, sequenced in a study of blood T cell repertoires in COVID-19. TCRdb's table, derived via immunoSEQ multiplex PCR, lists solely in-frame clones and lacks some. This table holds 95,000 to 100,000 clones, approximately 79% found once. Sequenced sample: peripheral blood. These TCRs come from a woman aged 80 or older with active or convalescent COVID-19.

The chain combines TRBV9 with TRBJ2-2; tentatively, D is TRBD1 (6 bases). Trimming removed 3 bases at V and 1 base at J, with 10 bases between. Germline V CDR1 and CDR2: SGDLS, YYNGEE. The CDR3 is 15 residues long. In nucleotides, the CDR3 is TGTGCCAGCAGCGCGGGACACCTGAACACCGGGGAGCTGTTTTTT. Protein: CASSAGHLNTGELFF.

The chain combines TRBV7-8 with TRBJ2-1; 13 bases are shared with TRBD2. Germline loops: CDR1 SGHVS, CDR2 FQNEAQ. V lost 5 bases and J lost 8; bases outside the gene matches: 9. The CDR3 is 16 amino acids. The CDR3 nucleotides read TGTGCCAGCAGCCCACCGACTAGCGGGGGGTTTGATGAGCAGTTCTTC. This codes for CASSPPTSGGFDEQFF.

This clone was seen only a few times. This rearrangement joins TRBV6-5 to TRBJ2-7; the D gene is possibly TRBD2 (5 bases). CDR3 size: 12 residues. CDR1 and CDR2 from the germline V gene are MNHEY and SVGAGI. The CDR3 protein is CASQNSVYEQYF. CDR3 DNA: TGTGCAAGCCAGAATAGCGTCTACGAGCAGTACTTC.

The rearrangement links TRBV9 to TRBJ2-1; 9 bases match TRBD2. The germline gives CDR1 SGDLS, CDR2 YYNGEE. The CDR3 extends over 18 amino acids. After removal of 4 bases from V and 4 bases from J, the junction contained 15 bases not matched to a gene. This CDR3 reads CASSPPAASGKLYNEQFF. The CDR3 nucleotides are TGTGCCAGCAGCCCCCCCGCGGCTAGCGGGAAATTGTACAATGAGCAGTTCTTC.

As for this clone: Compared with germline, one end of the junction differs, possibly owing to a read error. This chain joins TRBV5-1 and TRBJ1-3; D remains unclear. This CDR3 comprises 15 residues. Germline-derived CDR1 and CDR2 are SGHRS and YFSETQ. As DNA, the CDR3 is TGTGCCAGCAGCCCAAGAGCTTTGTCTGGAAACACCATATATTTT. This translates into CASSPRALSGNTIYF.

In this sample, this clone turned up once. The CDR3 here is CASRSPGSNQPQHF. The CDR3 nucleotides are TGTGCCAGCAGGAGTCCGGGTAGCAATCAGCCCCAGCATTTT. The rearrangement joins TRBV6-6 to TRBJ1-5; unclear D gene. V gave up 6 bases and J gave up 0 bases, with 9 bases separating them. Germline-derived CDR1 and CDR2 are MNHNY and SVGAGI (reference sequence). This CDR3 has 14 amino acids.

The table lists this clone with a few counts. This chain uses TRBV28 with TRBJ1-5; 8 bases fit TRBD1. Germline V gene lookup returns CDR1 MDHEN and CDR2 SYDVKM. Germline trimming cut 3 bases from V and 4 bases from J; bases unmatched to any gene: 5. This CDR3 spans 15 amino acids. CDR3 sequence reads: CASSFRDRINQPQHF. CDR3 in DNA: TGTGCCAGCAGTTTTCGGGACAGGATTAATCAGCCCCAGCATTTT.

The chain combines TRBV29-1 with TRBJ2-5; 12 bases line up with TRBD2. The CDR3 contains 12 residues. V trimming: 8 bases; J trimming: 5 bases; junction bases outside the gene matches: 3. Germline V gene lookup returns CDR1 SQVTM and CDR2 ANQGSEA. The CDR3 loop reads CSFGTSGETQYF. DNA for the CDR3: TGCAGCTTCGGGACTAGCGGGGAGACCCAGTACTTC.

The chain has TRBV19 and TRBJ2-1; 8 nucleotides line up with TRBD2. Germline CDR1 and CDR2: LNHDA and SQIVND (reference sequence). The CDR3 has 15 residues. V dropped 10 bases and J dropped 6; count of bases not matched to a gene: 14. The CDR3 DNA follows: TGTGCCACCAGAGGGGGACTAGGACCTTCCAATGAGCAGTTCTTC. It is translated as CATRGGLGPSNEQFF.

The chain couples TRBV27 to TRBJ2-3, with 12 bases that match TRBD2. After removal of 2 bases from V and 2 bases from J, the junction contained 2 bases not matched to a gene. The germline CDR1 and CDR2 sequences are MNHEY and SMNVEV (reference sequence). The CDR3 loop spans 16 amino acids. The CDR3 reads CASSLRTSGITDTQYF. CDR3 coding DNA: TGTGCCAGCAGTTTACGGACTAGCGGGATCACAGATACGCAGTATTTT.

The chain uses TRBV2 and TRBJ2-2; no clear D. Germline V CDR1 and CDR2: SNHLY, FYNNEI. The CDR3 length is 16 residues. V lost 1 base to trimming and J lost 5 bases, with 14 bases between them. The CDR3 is CASSEGMSGWTGELFF. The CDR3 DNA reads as TGTGCCAGCAGTGAAGGAATGTCAGGATGGACCGGGGAGCTGTTTTTT.

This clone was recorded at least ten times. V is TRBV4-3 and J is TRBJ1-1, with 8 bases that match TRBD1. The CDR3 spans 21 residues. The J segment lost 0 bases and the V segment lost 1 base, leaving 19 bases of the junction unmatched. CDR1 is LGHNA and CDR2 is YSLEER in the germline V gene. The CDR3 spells CASSQVVDRGTELIMNTEAFF. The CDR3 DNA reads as TGCGCCAGCAGCCAAGTCGTCGACAGGGGAACCGAACTGATCATGAACACTGAAGCTTTCTTT.

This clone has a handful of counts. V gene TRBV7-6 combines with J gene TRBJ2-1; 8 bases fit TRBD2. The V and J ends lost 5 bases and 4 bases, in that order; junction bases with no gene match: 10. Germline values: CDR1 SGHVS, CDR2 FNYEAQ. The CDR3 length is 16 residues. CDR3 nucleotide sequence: TGTGCCAGCAGCCCGATAGCGGGACGAGGGTACAATGAGCAGTTCTTC. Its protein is CASSPIAGRGYNEQFF.

CDR3 bases: TGCGCCAGCAGCCAAGAAGGGACAGAGGATGGCTACACCTTC. It specifies CASSQEGTEDGYTF. The chain carries TRBV4-1 and TRBJ1-2; 7 bases line up with TRBD1. This CDR3 has 14 residues. Germline trimming cut 0 bases from V and 6 bases from J; bases unmatched to any gene: 4. Germline V CDR1 and CDR2: MGHRA, YSYEKL.

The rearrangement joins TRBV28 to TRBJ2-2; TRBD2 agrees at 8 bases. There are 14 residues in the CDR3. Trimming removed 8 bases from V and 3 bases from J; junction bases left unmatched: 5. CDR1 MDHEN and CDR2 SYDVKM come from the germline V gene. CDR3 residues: CASRGGQYTGELFF. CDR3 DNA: TGTGCCAGCCGCGGGGGGCAGTACACCGGGGAGCTGTTTTTT.

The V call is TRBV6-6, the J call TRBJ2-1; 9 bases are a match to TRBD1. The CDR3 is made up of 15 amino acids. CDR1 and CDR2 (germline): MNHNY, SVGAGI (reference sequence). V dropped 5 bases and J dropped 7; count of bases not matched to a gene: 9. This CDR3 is CASSALGQGWNEQFF. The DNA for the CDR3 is TGTGCCAGCAGTGCTTTAGGACAGGGGTGGAATGAGCAGTTCTTC.

CDR3 DNA sequence: TGTGCCAGCAGCTTATTGCGGGAGATCGCAGATACGCAGTATTTT. This translates into CASSLLREIADTQYF. The chain has TRBV13 and TRBJ2-3; 7 bases are shared with TRBD2. This CDR3 comprises 15 residues. The V segment lost 2 bases and the J segment 4 bases; nucleotides outside the gene matches: 6. Looked up from germline, CDR1 is PRHDT and CDR2 is FYEKMQ (reference sequence).

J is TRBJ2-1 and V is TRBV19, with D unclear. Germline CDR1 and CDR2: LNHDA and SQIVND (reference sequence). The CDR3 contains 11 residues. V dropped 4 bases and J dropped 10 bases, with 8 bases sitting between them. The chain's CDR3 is CASSSPNEQFF. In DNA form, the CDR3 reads TGTGCCAGTAGTAGTCCTAACGAGCAGTTCTTC.

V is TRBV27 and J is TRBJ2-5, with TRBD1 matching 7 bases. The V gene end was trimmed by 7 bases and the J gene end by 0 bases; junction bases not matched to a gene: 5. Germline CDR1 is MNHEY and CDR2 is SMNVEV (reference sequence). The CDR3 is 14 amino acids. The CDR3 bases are TGTGCCAGCAAGGGGGCAGGGTACCAAGAGACCCAGTACTTC. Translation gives CASKGAGYQETQYF.

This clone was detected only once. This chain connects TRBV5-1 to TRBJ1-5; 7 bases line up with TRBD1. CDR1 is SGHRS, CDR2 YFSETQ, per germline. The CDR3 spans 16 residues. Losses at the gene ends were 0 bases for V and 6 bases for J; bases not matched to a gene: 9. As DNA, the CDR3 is TGCGCCAGCAGCTTGGACCGACAGGGAAGTGGTCAGCCCCAGCATTTT. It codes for CASSLDRQGSGQPQHF.